Listed below are T cell receptor beta chains from one sample, sequenced in a study of beta chain features in type 1 diabetes. Using immunoSEQ multiplex PCR, the repertoire was profiled, and TCRdb retains in-frame clones only, with some absent. Among around 130,000 clones, approximately 10% were seen once, and the ten largest hold roughly 0.75%. The sequenced sample was central memory CD4+ T cells from blood. The receptors were gathered from a man younger than 45 with type 1 diabetes. Each CDR3 is given with its conserved first and last residue. Each record gives: J gene, clone size, D gene, CDR3 length, V gene, CDR3 DNA, CDR3 protein. The D gene is left open where the match is weak. Clone size is shown for a subset of rows, as once, few, many or a class of expanded clone.

TRBJ2-1 . TRBD2 17 TRBV4-3 TGCGCCAGCAGCCAAGTATCTGGCGGGGGGTTTTACAATGAGCAGTTCTTC CASSQVSGGGFYNEQFF
TRBJ2-7 . . 16 TRBV10-3 TGTGCCATCAGTGCAGGCCTACAGGGTAACCTCCCCGAGCAGTACTTC CAISAGLQGNLPEQYF
TRBJ1-2 . . 12 TRBV6-6 TGTGCCAGCAGTTTCCCGACAGACGAATTCGCCTTC CASSFPTDEFAF
TRBJ1-6 few TRBD1 15 TRBV9 TGTGCCAGCAGCGTCGGGACAGGGAATAATTCACCCCTCCACTTT CASSVGTGNNSPLHF
TRBJ1-2 few . 13 TRBV10-1 TGCGCCAGCAGTCCCGGGGGAAGATATGGCTACACCTTC CASSPGGRYGYTF
TRBJ2-2 few . 16 TRBV18 TGTGCCAGCTCACTTAACAGCGGGCCGAACACCGGGGAGCTGTTTTTT CASSLNSGPNTGELFF
TRBJ1-2 . . 11 TRBV15 TGTGCCACCAGTACTAAGTATGGCTACACCTTC CATSTKYGYTF
TRBJ1-1 . TRBD1 14 TRBV14 TGTGCCAGCAGCCGCGTAGCGGGGACAGGGGAGGCTTTCTTT CASSRVAGTGEAFF
TRBJ1-5 many TRBD1 12 TRBV29-1 TGCAGCGCAGGGACAGAGAATCAGCCCCAGCATTTT CSAGTENQPQHF
TRBJ1-1 . TRBD1 15 TRBV5-6 TGTGCCAGCAGCTTTCGGGCAGGGGGTCAAACTGAAGCTTTCTTT CASSFRAGGQTEAFF
TRBJ2-5 few . 14 TRBV5-6 TGTGCCAGCAGCCCCCCCTCCTATCCGGAGACCCAGTACTTC CASSPPSYPETQYF
TRBJ2-2 few . 17 TRBV7-2 TGTGCCAGCAGCTTAACGTCGGCAGGGTCGGACACCGGGGAGCTGTTTTTT CASSLTSAGSDTGELFF
TRBJ2-5 few TRBD1 15 TRBV5-1 TGCGCCAGCAGCTTGGGAGGGGGCAGCCAGGAGACCCAGTACTTC CASSLGGGSQETQYF
TRBJ2-5 few TRBD2 16 TRBV7-8 TGTGCCAGCAGCCCCCAGGGACTAGCGGGGGGGGAGACCCAGTACTTC CASSPQGLAGGETQYF
TRBJ1-2 many . 12 TRBV5-1 TGCGCCAGCAGCTTGGACTCATATGGCTACACCTTC CASSLDSYGYTF
TRBJ2-7 . . 12 TRBV28 TGTGCCAGCGGAGGTGGGGGCTCCGAGCAGTACTTC CASGGGGSEQYF